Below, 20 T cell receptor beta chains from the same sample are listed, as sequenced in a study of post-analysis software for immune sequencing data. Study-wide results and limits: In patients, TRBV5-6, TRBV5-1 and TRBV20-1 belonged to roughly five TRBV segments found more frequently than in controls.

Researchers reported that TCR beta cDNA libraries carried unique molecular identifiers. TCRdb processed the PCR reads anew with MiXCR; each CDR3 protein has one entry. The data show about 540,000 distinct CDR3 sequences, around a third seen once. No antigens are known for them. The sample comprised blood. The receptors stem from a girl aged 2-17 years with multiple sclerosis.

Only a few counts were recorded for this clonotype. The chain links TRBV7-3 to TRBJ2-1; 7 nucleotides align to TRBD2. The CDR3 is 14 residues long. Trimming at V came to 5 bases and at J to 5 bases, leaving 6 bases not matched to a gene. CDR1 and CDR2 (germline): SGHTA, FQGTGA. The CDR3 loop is CASSPPGLNNEQFF. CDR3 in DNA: TGTGCCAGCAGCCCACCGGGACTAAACAATGAGCAGTTCTTC.

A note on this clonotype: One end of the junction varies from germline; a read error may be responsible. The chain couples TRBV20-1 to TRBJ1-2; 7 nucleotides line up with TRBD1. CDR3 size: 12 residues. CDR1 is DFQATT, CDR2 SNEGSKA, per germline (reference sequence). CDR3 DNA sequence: TGCAGGGCTAGTCGACAGGGTTATGGCTACACCTTC. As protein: CRASRQGYGYTF.

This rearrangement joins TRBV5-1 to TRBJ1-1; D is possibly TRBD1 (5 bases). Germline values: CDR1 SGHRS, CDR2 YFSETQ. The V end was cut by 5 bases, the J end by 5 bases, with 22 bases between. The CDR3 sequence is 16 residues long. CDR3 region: CASRKGTGLGGTEAFF. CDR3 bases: TGCGCCAGCAGGAAAGGGACGGGTCTAGGAGGGACTGAAGCTTTCTTT.

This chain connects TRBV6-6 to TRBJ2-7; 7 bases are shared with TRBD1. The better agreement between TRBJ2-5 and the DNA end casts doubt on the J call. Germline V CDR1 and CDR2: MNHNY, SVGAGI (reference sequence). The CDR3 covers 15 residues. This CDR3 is CASSPPTGFQETQYF. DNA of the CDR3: TGTGCCAGCAGTCCACCGACAGGGTTCCAGGAGACCCAGTACTTC.

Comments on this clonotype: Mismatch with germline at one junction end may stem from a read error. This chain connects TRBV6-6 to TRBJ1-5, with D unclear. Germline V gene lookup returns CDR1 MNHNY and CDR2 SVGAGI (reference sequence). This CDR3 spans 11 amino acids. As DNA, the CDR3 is TGTGCCAGCAGTTACGGGAGGCCCCGGCATTTT. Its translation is CASSYGRPRHF.

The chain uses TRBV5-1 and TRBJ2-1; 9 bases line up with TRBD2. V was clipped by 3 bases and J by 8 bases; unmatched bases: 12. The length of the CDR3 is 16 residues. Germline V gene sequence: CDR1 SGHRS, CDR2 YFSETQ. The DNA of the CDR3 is TGCGCCAGCAGCTCCCTGTTAGCGGGGGTTTTGGATGAGCAGTTCTTC. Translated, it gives CASSSLLAGVLDEQFF.

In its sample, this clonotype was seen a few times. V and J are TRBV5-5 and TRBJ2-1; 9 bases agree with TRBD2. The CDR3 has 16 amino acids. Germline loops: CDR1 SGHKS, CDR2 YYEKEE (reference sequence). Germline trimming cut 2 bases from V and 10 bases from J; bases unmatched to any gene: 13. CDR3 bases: TGTGCCAGCAGCTTATCGTCTAGCGGGGCGGCGTGGGAGCAGTTCTTC. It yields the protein CASSLSSSGAAWEQFF.

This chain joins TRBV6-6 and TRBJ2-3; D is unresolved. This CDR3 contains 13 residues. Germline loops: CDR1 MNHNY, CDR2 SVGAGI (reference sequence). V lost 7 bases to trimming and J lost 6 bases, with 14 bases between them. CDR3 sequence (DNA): TGTGCCAGCACCTACGGACCCGACGATACGCAGTATTTT. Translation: CASTYGPDDTQYF.

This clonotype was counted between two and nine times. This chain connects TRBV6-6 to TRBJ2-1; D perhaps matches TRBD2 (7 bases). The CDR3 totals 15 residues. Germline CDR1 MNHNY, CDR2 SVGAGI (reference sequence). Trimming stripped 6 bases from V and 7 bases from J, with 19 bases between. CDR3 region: CASSTGGGGKNEQFF. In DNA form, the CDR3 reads TGTGCCAGCAGCACGGGGGGCGGGGGTAAAAATGAGCAGTTCTTC.

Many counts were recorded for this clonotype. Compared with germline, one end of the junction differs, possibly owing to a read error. The CDR3 DNA is TGTGCCAGCAGCTTGGAAGGACAGGGCTACGAGCAGTACTTC. Translation: CASSLEGQGYEQYF. The chain has TRBV5-1 and TRBJ2-7; 8 positions agree with TRBD1. CDR1 and CDR2 from the germline V gene are SGHRS and YFSETQ. The CDR3 is 14 residues long.

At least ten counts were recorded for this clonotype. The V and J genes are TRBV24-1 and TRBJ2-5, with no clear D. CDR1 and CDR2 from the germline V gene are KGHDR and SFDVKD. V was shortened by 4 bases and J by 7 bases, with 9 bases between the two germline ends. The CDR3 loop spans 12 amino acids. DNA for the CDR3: TGTGCCACCAGTGACACACCTGGGACCCAGTACTTC. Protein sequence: CATSDTPGTQYF.

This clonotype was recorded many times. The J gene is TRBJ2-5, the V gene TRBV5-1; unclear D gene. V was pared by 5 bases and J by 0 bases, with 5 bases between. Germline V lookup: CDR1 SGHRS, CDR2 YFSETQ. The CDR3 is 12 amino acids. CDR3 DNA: TGCGCCAGCAGTTTGTACCAAGAGACCCAGTACTTC. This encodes CASSLYQETQYF. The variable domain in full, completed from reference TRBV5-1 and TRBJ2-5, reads KAGVTQTPRYLIKTRGQQVTLSCSPISGHRSVSWYQQTPGQGLQFLFEYFSETQRNKGNFPGRFSGRQFSNSRSEMNVSTLELGDSALYLCASSLYQETQYFGPGTRLLVL.

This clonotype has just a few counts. The CDR3 DNA sequence: TGCGCCAGCAGCTTGGGGGGAGAGGGCTACGAGCAGTACTTC. It is translated as CASSLGGEGYEQYF. V and J are TRBV5-1 and TRBJ2-7; possible D gene TRBD2, 5 bases. Germline V gives CDR1 SGHRS, CDR2 YFSETQ. There are 14 residues in the CDR3. V gave up 0 bases and J gave up 3 bases, with 10 bases separating them.

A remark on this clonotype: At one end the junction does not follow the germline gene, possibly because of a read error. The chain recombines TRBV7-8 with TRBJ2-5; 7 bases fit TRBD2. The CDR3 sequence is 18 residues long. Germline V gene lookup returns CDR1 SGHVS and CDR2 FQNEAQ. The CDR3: CAGSPPRGRAGGRETQYF. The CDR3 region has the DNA TGTGCCGGCAGCCCCCCACGAGGGAGGGCGGGCGGTCGAGAGACCCAGTACTTC.

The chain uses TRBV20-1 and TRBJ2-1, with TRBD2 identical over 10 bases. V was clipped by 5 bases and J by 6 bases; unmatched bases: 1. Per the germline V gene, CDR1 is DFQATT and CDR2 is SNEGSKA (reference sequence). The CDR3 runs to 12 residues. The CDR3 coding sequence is TGCAGTGCTTGGACTAGCGGCAATGAGCAGTTCTTC. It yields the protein CSAWTSGNEQFF.

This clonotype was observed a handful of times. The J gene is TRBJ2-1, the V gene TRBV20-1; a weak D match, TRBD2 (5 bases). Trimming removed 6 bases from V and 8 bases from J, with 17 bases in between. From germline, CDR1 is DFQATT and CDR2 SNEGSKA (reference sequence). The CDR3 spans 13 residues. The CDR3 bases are TGCAGTGCCCCCGAGGGCGGCCTCCATGAGCAGTTCTTC. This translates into CSAPEGGLHEQFF.

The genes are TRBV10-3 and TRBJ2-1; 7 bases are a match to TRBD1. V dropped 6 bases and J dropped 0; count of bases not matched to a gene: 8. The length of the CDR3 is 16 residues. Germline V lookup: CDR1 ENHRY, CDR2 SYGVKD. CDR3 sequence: CAIRSRDSASYNEQFF. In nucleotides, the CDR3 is TGTGCCATCAGGTCCCGGGACAGCGCCTCCTACAATGAGCAGTTCTTC.

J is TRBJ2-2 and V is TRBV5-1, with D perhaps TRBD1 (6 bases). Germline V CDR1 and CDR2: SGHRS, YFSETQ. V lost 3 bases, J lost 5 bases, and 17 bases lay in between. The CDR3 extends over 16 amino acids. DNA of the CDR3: TGCGCCAGCAGCTCGACAGGTCGAAGGGGAACCGGGGAGCTGTTTTTT. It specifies CASSSTGRRGTGELFF.

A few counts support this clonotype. Written as DNA, the CDR3 is TGCAGTGCTAGCCCGACAGGGGATGTTTACGAGCAGTACTTC. Translated, it gives CSASPTGDVYEQYF. The chain has TRBV20-1 and TRBJ2-7; TRBD1 matches 8 bases. The V gene's germline CDR1 is DFQATT and CDR2 SNEGSKA (reference sequence). V lost 3 bases to trimming and J lost 4 bases; unmatched junction nucleotides: 8. The CDR3 has 14 amino acids.

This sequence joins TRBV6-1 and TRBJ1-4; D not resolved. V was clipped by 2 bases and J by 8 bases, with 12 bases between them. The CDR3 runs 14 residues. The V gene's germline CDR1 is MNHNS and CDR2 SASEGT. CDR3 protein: CASSETGLREKLFF. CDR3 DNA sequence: TGTGCCAGCAGTGAAACCGGTTTGCGGGAAAAACTGTTTTTT.